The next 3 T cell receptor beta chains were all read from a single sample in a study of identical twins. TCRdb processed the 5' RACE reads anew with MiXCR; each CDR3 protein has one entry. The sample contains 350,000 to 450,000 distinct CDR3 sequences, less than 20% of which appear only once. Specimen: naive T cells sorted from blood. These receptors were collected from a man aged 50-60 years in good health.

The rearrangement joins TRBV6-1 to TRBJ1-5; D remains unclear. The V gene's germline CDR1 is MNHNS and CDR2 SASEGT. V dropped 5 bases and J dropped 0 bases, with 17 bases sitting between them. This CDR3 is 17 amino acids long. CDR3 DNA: TGTGCCAGCAGTCTCCTTGGGCGGAGCTATAGCAATCAGCCCCAGCATTTT. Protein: CASSLLGRSYSNQPQHF.

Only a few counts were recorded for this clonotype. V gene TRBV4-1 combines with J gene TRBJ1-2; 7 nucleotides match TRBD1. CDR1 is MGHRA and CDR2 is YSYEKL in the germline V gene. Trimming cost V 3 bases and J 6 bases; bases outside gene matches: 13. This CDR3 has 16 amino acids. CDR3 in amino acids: CASSHRQGPASDGYTF. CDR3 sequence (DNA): TGCGCCAGCAGCCACAGACAGGGTCCTGCATCTGATGGCTACACCTTC.

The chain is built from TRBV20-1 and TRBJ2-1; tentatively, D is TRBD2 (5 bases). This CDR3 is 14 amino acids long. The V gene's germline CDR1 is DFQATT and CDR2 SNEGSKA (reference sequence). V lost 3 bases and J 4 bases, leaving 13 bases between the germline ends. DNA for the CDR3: TGCAGTGCTAGGTTTATTAGCGTATACAATGAGCAGTTCTTC. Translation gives CSARFISVYNEQFF.